A selection of T cell receptor beta chains follows, all from one sample in a study of T cell responses to AZD1222 COVID-19 vaccine. Data came from immunoSEQ multiplex PCR; TCRdb stores just in-frame clones and leaves some out. Among around 100,000 clones, around 87% were seen once, and the ten largest hold 4% to 4.5%. Sample: peripheral blood, taken on day 0 of MenACWY control vaccination. The receptors come from an adult in good health. CDR3s leave out the opening cysteine and the closing phenylalanine or tryptophan. Size values are once, few and many counts, or a class for expanded clones, and some rows have none.

V,size,J,CDR3
TRBV18,-,TRBJ2-7,ASSPPGLYLYEQY
TRBV5-1,-,TRBJ2-7,ASSLAGTTYEQY
TRBV19,-,TRBJ1-2,ASRTGVNPYGYT
TRBV2,once,TRBJ1-4,ASKRDINEKLF
TRBV7-9,-,TRBJ1-1,ASSFQGAGTEAF
TRBV28,-,TRBJ1-5,ASSFHSGNQPQH
TRBV7-9,-,TRBJ1-1,ASSRTGGMSTEAF
TRBV5-5,-,TRBJ1-2,ASSQGQGHLAYGYT
TRBV27,-,TRBJ2-6,ASSSATRSGANVLT
TRBV29-1,-,TRBJ1-1,SVGNRQTTEAF
TRBV28,-,TRBJ2-1,ASIRAGDGYNEQF
TRBV5-8,-,TRBJ1-4,ASSRYHEKLF
TRBV13,-,TRBJ2-7,ASSVSGTGNEQY
TRBV5-1,-,TRBJ2-5,ASSLVPGEQETQY
TRBV19,-,TRBJ1-1,ASSGDSLTEAF
TRBV28,-,TRBJ1-5,ASRGATYSNQPQH
TRBV5-1,-,TRBJ1-1,ASSVGRGLMTEAF
TRBV29-1,-,TRBJ1-1,SVAGQSTEAF